The T cell receptor (beta chain) under discussion was sequenced for a study of beta chain features in type 1 diabetes. Sorting produced populations that all topped 95% purity. For this clone: No antigen is known for it.

The entirety of the isolated RNA underwent reverse transcription, so expressed TCRB transcripts were sequenced. Measured with immunoSEQ multiplex PCR; TCRdb has only the in-frame clones, and not every one. The sample lists about 900,000 clones; about a sixth were seen once. Study outcomes and limitations: More deletions and fewer insertions at VDJ junctions were seen in type 1 diabetes patients. Type 1 diabetes patients showed a moderate but significant shortening of TCRB CDR3s in all four CD4+ subsets.

V was clipped by 6 bases and J by 1 base; unmatched bases: 9. Germline-derived CDR1 and CDR2 are SGHRS and YFSETQ. The CDR3 is 15 residues long. The TCR originated in a woman in her late teens or twenties in good health. The rearrangement links TRBV5-1 to TRBJ2-5; 7 bases line up with TRBD2. Sequencing was performed on naive CD4+ T cells from blood. CDR3 amino acids: CASNSGLLLQETQYF. The DNA for the CDR3 is TGCGCCAGCAACTCGGGACTATTACTCCAAGAGACCCAGTACTTC.